These T cell receptor beta chains were read from a single sample in a study of PD-1 blockade in classical Hodgkin lymphoma. The table came from immunoSEQ multiplex PCR; TCRdb's copy has only in-frame clones and leaves some out. Of approximately 96,000 clones in the sample, about 93% were seen once. This specimen consisted of peripheral blood mononuclear cells (PBMCs), obtained before the fourth cycle of nivolumab. These receptors originate from a human donor with classical Hodgkin lymphoma. Each CDR3 is given with its conserved first and last residue. The D gene is left open where the match is weak. Clone size, where shown, is once, few, many, or a class for clones that have expanded.

clone_size,v_call,d_call,j_call,cdr3_nt,cdr3_aa
NA,TRBV10-1,NA,TRBJ2-1,TGCGCCAGCAGTGATTTCGTGGGGAGCCCTTACAATGAGCAGTTCTTC,CASSDFVGSPYNEQFF
NA,TRBV10-1,NA,TRBJ1-2,TGCGCCAGCAGTGGGCCCGGACAGTCTGCCTATGGCTACACCTTC,CASSGPGQSAYGYTF
NA,TRBV4-1,NA,TRBJ1-5,TGCGCCAGCAGCCAAGATCTTAGTACAGGGATGGTGGGCGGTCAGCCCCAGCATTTT,CASSQDLSTGMVGGQPQHF
NA,TRBV28,NA,TRBJ1-1,TGTGCCAGCAGTTTCCCCTCTCGACAGAACATGAACACTGAAGCTTTCTTT,CASSFPSRQNMNTEAFF
NA,TRBV28,NA,TRBJ1-3,TGTGCCAGCAAACCTCCCTGGGCAGGCTCTGGAAACACCATATATTTT,CASKPPWAGSGNTIYF
NA,TRBV6-1,NA,TRBJ1-5,TGTGCCAGCACGAGGGGCGACAGAGACAATCAGCCCCAGCATTTT,CASTRGDRDNQPQHF
once,TRBV6-5,NA,TRBJ2-2,TGTGCCAGCAGTTTAAGCGCGAACACCGGGGAGCTGTTTTTT,CASSLSANTGELFF
once,TRBV6-1,NA,TRBJ2-2,TGTGCCAGCAGTGAACCCTGGGGGACGAACACCGGGGAGCTGTTTTTT,CASSEPWGTNTGELFF
NA,TRBV7-8,NA,TRBJ2-2,TGTGCCAGCAGCCCAGGAACCGGGGAGCTGTTTTTT,CASSPGTGELFF
NA,TRBV5-4,NA,TRBJ1-1,TGTGCCAGCAGCCAGGGAATTTTAGGTGGCACTGAAGCTTTCTTT,CASSQGILGGTEAFF
NA,TRBV19,NA,TRBJ1-1,TGTGCCAGTAGACAGGGAATTACCATGAACACTGAAGCTTTCTTT,CASRQGITMNTEAFF
NA,TRBV18,TRBD1,TRBJ1-1,TGTGCCAGCTCACCGGGACAGGGGGTGCACACTGAAGCTTTCTTT,CASSPGQGVHTEAFF
NA,TRBV9,TRBD1,TRBJ2-1,TGTGCCAGCAGCCCGACGGGACAGCTCTACAATGAGCAGTTCTTC,CASSPTGQLYNEQFF
once,TRBV18,TRBD2,TRBJ2-3,TGTGCCAGCTCGCCGGGACTAGCATCAGATACGCAGTATTTT,CASSPGLASDTQYF
NA,TRBV27,NA,TRBJ1-4,TGTGCCAGCAGTATGGAAGGAGCCCCAACTAATGAAAAACTGTTTTTT,CASSMEGAPTNEKLFF
once,TRBV10-3,TRBD1,TRBJ2-2,TGTGCCATCAGTGGGCAGGGACAGGGGATCGGGGAGCTGTTTTTT,CAISGQGQGIGELFF
NA,TRBV7-6,NA,TRBJ1-5,TGTGCCAGCAGCTTTTTAGGGAGCAATCAGCCCCAGCATTTT,CASSFLGSNQPQHF
once,TRBV19,NA,TRBJ1-3,TGTGCCAGTAGTGTAAGACACGTATTCTCTGGAAACACCATATATTTT,CASSVRHVFSGNTIYF
NA,TRBV28,TRBD2,TRBJ2-1,TGTGCCAGCGGGGCGGGCGGGAGCTCCTACAATGAGCAGTTCTTC,CASGAGGSSYNEQFF
NA,TRBV7-9,NA,TRBJ2-2,TGTGCCTCCCCACGCGGGCCTCTTGGCGCCGGGGAGCTGTTTTTT,CASPRGPLGAGELFF
NA,TRBV6-6,TRBD1,TRBJ1-6,TGTGCCAGCAGTTATGGCACCGGGACAGGGCTTTCACCCCTCCACTTT,CASSYGTGTGLSPLHF
NA,TRBV30,NA,TRBJ1-2,TGTGCCTGTCAACGACAGGCCACCGGCACCTTC,CACQRQATGTF
NA,TRBV28,NA,TRBJ1-5,TGTGCCAGCAGCTCCATTATACGGGACATTTTTAATCAGCCCCAGCATTTT,CASSSIIRDIFNQPQHF
NA,TRBV5-4,TRBD1,TRBJ2-7,TGTGCCAGCAGACCCGGGACAGGGGGAACCTACGAGCAGTACTTC,CASRPGTGGTYEQYF
NA,TRBV7-9,NA,TRBJ2-7,TGTGCCAGCAGCTCCCGGGGGGCAGGGGCGAGCGGGAACACCTACGAGCAGTACTTC,CASSSRGAGASGNTYEQYF
NA,TRBV19,TRBD2,TRBJ2-2,TGTGCCAGTAGCTATAGCGGGAGGAACACCGGGGAGCTGTTTTTT,CASSYSGRNTGELFF
NA,TRBV27,TRBD2,TRBJ2-3,TGTGCCAGCATGCCTCGTGGGACTAGCGGGAACACAGATACGCAGTATTTT,CASMPRGTSGNTDTQYF
NA,TRBV5-1,TRBD2,TRBJ2-7,TGCGCCAGCAGCTTATATAGCGGGAGAACTTACGAGCAGTACTTC,CASSLYSGRTYEQYF
NA,TRBV6-5,NA,TRBJ2-3,TGTGCCAGCAGACCGGGGAGCACAGATACGCAGTATTTT,CASRPGSTDTQYF
once,TRBV6-5,NA,TRBJ2-2,TGTGCCAGCAGTTACTCGTGTAGCGGGAACACCGGGGAGCTGTTTTTT,CASSYSCSGNTGELFF
NA,TRBV13,NA,TRBJ2-1,TGTGCCAGCAGCTTAGTGGGCAGAACGACCGTATACAATGAGCAGTTCTTC,CASSLVGRTTVYNEQFF
NA,TRBV27,TRBD2,TRBJ2-1,TGTGCCAGCAGACTACTAGCGGGATTCGGCAATGAGCAGTTCTTC,CASRLLAGFGNEQFF
NA,TRBV6-5,NA,TRBJ1-4,TGTGCCAGCAGTTACAGGCGGGGCAGTAATGAAAAACTGTTTTTT,CASSYRRGSNEKLFF
NA,TRBV28,NA,TRBJ1-5,TGTGCCAGCGACCGGGACCATAGCAATCAGCCCCAGCATTTT,CASDRDHSNQPQHF
NA,TRBV6-6,NA,TRBJ1-4,TGTGCCAGCAGTTACTCAACGGGGGCGGCAAAACTGTTTTTT,CASSYSTGAAKLFF
NA,TRBV5-1,NA,TRBJ1-3,TGCGCCAGCAGCTTGGAACCACCGGGAAGCTCTGGAAACACCATATATTTT,CASSLEPPGSSGNTIYF
once,TRBV5-1,NA,TRBJ2-3,TGCGCCAGCAGCTTGACCCCGATCGGCACAGATACGCAGTATTTT,CASSLTPIGTDTQYF